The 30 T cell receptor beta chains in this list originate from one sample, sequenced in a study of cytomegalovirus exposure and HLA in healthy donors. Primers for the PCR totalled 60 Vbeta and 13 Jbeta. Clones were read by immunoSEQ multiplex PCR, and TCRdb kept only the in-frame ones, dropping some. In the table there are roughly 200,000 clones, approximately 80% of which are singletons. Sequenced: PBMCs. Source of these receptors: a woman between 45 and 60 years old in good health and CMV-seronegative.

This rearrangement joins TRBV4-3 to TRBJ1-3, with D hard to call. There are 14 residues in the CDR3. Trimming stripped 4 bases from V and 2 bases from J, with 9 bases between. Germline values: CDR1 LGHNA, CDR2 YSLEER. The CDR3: CASSPPGTGNTIYF. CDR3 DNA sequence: TGCGCCAGCAGCCCCCCCGGGACTGGAAACACCATATATTTT.

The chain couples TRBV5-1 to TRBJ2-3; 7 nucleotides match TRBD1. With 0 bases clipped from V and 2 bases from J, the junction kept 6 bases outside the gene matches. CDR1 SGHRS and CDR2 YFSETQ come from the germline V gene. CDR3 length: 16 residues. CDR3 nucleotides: TGCGCCAGCAGCTTGGCCCGACAGGGAATCACAGATACGCAGTATTTT. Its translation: CASSLARQGITDTQYF.

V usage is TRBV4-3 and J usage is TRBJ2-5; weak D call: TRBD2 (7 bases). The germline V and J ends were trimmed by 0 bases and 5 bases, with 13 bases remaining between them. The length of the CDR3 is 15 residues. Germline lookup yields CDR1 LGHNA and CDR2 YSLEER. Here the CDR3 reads CASSQEGGGGETQYF. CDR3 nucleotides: TGCGCCAGCAGCCAAGAAGGGGGGGGCGGGGAGACCCAGTACTTC.

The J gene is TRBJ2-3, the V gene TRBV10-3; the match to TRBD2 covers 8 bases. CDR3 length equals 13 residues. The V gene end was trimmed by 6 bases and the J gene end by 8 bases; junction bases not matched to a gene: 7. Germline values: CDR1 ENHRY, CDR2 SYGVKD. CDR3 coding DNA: TGTGCCATCAGCACGGGGGGGGTTGGTACGCAGTATTTT. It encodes CAISTGGVGTQYF.

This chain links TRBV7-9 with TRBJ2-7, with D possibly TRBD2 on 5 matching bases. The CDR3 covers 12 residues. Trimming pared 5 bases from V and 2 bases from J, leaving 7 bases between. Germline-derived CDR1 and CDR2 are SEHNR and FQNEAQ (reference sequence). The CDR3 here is CASSPGAYEQYF. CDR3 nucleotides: TGTGCCAGCAGCCCCGGGGCCTACGAGCAGTACTTC.

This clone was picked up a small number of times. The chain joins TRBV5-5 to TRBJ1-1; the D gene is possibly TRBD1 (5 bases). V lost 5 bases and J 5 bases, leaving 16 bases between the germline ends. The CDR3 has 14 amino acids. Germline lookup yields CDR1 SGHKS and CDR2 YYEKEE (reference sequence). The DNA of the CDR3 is TGTGCCAGCAGGCTGGACAAGACCGGAACTGAAGCTTTCTTT. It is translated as CASRLDKTGTEAFF.

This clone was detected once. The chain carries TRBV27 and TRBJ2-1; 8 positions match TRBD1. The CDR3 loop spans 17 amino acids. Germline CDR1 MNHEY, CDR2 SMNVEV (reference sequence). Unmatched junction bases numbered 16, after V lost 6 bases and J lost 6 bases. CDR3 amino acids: CASSLGTGGPASNEQFF. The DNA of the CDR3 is TGTGCCAGCAGCTTAGGAACAGGGGGACCAGCGTCCAATGAGCAGTTCTTC.

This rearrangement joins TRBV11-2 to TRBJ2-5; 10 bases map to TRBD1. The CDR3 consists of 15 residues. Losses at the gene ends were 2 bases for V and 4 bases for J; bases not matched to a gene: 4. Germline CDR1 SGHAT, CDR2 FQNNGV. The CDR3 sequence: CASSLNWDRGETQYF. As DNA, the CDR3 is TGTGCCAGCAGCTTAAACTGGGACAGGGGAGAGACCCAGTACTTC.

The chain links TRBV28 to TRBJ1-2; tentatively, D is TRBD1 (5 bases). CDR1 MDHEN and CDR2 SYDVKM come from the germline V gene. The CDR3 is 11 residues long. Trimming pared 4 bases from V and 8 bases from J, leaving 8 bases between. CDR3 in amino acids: CASSSRQGYTF. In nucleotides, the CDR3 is TGTGCCAGCAGTTCTCGACAGGGCTACACCTTC.

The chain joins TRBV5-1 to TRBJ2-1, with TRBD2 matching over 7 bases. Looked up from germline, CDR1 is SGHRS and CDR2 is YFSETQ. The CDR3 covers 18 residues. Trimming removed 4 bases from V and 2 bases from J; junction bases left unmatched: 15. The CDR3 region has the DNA TGCGCCAGCAGCACAAATCTCCCAGCGGGGATAACCTACAATGAGCAGTTCTTC. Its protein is CASSTNLPAGITYNEQFF.

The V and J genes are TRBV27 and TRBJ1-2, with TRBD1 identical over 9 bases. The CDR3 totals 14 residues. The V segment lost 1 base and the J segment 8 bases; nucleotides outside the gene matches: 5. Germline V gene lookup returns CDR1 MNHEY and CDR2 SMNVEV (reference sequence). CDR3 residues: CASSLFYRGPGYTF. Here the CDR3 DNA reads TGTGCCAGCAGTTTATTCTACAGGGGGCCCGGCTACACCTTC.

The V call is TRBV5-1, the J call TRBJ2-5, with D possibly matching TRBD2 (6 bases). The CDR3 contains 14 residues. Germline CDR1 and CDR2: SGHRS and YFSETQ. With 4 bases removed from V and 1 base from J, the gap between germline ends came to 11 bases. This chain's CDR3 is CASSGGGSQETQYF. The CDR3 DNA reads TGCGCCAGCAGCGGGGGAGGTAGCCAAGAGACCCAGTACTTC.

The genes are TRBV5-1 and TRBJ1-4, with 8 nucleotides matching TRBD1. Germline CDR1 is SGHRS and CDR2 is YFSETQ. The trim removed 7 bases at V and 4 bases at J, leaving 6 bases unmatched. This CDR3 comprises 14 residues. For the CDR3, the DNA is TGCGCCAGCGCCTTGACAGGGGTTAATGAAAAACTGTTTTTT. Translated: CASALTGVNEKLFF.

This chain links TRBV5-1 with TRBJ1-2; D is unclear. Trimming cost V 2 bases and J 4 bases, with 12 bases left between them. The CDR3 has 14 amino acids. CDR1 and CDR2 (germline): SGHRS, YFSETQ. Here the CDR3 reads CASSLSNPSYGYTF. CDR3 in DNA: TGCGCCAGCAGCTTAAGTAACCCCAGCTATGGCTACACCTTC.

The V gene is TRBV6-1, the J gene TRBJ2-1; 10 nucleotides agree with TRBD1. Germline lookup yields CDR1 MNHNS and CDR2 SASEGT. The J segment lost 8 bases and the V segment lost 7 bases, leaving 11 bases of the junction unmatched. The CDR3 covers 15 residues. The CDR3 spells CASTLWTGGWDEQFF. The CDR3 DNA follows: TGTGCCAGCACCCTCTGGACAGGGGGTTGGGATGAGCAGTTCTTC.

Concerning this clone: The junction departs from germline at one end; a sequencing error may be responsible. The CDR3 reads CASSTGLINTEELFF. CDR3 DNA sequence: TGTGCCAGCAGCACGGGACTAATTAACACCGAGGAGCTGTTTTTT. V is TRBV7-3 and J is TRBJ2-2; 7 bases are a match to TRBD2. CDR3 length: 15 amino acids. Germline V gene sequence: CDR1 SGHTA, CDR2 FQGTGA.

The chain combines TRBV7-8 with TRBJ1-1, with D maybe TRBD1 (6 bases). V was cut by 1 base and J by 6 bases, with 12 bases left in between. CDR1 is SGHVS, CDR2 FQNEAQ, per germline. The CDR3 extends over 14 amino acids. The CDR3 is CASSLGGGIAEAFF. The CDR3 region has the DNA TGTGCCAGCAGCTTAGGGGGGGGCATCGCTGAAGCTTTCTTT. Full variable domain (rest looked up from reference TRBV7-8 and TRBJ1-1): GAGVSQSPRYKVAKRGQDVALRCDPISGHVSLFWYQQALGQGPEFLTYFQNEAQLDKSGLPSDRFFAERPEGSVSTLKIQRTQQEDSAVYLCASSLGGGIAEAFFGQGTRLTVV.

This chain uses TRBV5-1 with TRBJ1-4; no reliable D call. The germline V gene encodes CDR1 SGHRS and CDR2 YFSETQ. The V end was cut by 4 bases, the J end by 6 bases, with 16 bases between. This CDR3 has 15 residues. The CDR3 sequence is CASSGEGLLDEKLFF. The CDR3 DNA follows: TGCGCCAGCAGCGGCGAGGGCCTTTTAGATGAAAAACTGTTTTTT. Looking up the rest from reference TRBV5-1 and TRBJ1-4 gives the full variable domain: KAGVTQTPRYLIKTRGQQVTLSCSPISGHRSVSWYQQTPGQGLQFLFEYFSETQRNKGNFPGRFSGRQFSNSRSEMNVSTLELGDSALYLCASSGEGLLDEKLFFGSGTQLSVL.

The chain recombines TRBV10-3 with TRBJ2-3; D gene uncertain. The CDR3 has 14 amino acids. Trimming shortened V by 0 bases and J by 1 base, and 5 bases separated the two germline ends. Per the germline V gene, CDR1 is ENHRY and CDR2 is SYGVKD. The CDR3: CAISESVGTDTQYF. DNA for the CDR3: TGTGCCATCAGTGAGTCGGTAGGCACAGATACGCAGTATTTT.

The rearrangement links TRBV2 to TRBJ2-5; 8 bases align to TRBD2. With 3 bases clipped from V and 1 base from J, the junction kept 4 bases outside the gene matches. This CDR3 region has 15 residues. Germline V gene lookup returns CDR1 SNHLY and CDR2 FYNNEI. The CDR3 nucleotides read TGTGCCAGCAGTGAGAGCGGGAGCCCCCAAGAGACCCAGTACTTC. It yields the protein CASSESGSPQETQYF.

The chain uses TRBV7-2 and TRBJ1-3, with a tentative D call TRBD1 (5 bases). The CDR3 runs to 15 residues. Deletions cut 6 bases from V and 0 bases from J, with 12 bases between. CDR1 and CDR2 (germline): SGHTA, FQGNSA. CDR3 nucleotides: TGTGCCAGCAGAACGACAGTGTACTCTGGAAACACCATATATTTT. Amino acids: CASRTTVYSGNTIYF.

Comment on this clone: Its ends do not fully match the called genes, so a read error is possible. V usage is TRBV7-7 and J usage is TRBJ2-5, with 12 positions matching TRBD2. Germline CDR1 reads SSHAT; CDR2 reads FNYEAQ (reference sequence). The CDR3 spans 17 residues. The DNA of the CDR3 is TGTGCTAGCAGCTTCGGGTTACTAGCGGGGGGAAAAGAGACCCAGTACTTC. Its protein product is CASSFGLLAGGKETQYF.

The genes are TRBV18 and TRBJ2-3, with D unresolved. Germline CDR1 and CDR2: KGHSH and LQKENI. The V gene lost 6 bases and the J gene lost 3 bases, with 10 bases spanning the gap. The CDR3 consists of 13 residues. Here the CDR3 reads CASSRVGTDTQYF. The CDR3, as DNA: TGTGCCAGCTCCCGGGTGGGTACAGATACGCAGTATTTT. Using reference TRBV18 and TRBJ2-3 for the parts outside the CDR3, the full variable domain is NAGVMQNPRHLVRRRGQEARLRCSPMKGHSHVYWYRQLPEEGLKFMVYLQKENIIDESGMPKERFSAEFPKEGPSILRIQQVVRGDSAAYFCASSRVGTDTQYFGPGTRLTVL.

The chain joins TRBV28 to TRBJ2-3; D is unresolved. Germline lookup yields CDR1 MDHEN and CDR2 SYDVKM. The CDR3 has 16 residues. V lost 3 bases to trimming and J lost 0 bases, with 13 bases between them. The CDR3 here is CASSFKVLRSTDTQYF. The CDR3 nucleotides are TGTGCCAGCAGTTTTAAAGTGTTACGGAGCACAGATACGCAGTATTTT.

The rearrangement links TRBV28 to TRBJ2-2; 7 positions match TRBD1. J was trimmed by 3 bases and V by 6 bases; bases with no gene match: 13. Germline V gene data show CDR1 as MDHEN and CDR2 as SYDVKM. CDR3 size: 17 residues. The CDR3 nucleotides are TGTGCCAGCAGCCCTCAGGACTTGGGACAGTACACCGGGGAGCTGTTTTTT. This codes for CASSPQDLGQYTGELFF.

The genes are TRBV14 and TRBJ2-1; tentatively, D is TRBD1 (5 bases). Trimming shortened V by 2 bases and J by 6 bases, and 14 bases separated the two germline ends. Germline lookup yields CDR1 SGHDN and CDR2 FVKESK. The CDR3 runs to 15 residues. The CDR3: CASSQYGQGSNEQFF. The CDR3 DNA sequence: TGTGCCAGCAGCCAATACGGTCAGGGCAGCAATGAGCAGTTCTTC. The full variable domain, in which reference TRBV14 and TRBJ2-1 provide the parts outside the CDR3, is EAGVTQFPSHSVIEKGQTVTLRCDPISGHDNLYWYRRVMGKEIKFLLHFVKESKQDESGMPNNRFLAERTGGTYSTLKVQPAELEDSGVYFCASSQYGQGSNEQFFGPGTRLTVL.

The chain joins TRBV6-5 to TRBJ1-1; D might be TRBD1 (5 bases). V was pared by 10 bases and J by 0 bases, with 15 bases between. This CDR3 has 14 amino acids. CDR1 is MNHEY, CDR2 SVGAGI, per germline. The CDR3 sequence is CATCFGAMNTEAFF. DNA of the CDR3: TGTGCCACCTGCTTTGGGGCAATGAACACTGAAGCTTTCTTT.

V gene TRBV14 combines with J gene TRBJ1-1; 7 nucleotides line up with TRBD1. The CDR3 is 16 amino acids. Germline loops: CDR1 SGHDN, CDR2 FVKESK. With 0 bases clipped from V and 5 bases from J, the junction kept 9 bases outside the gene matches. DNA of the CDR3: TGTGCCAGCAGCCAAGATCGGACAGGTTTTGTAACTGAAGCTTTCTTT. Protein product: CASSQDRTGFVTEAFF.

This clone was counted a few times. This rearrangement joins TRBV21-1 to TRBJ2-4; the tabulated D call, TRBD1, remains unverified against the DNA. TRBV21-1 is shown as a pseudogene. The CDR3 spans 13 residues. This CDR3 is CASSFSQGNIQYF. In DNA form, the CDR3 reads TGTGCCAGCAGCTTTTCGCAGGGAAACATTCAGTACTTC.

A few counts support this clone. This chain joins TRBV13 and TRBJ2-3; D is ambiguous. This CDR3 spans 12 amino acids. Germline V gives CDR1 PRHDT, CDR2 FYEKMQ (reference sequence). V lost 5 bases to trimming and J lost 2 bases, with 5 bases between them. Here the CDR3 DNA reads TGTGCCAGCAGCCTAATCACAGATACGCAGTATTTT. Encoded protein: CASSLITDTQYF.